The 16 T cell receptor beta chains given below trace back to one sample, sequenced in a study of T cell changes during pregnancy in multiple sclerosis. The table came from immunoSEQ multiplex PCR; TCRdb's copy has only in-frame clones and leaves some out. The data contain around 80,000 clones, about 90% of them singletons. The source was peripheral blood, collected before pregnancy. The receptors come from a female donor with multiple sclerosis, enrolled in a pregnancy study.

This clone was detected only once. The chain couples TRBV7-3 to TRBJ2-1, with 7 bases aligning to TRBD2. The CDR3 is 14 amino acids. Looked up from germline, CDR1 is SGHTA and CDR2 is FQGTGA. Trimming removed 3 bases from V and 8 bases from J; junction bases left unmatched: 7. CDR3 in DNA: TGTGCCAGCAGCTTCGGCGGGAGCACCCATGAGCAGTTCTTC. It translates to CASSFGGSTHEQFF.

V usage is TRBV7-2 and J usage is TRBJ1-2; D remains unclear. Germline assignment: CDR1 SGHTA and CDR2 FQGNSA. The CDR3 runs 12 residues. Deletions cut 5 bases from V and 8 bases from J, with 12 bases between. The DNA for the CDR3 is TGTGCCAGCAGCCCTACTGGTTCCGGCTACACCTTC. Amino acids: CASSPTGSGYTF.

This clone was seen a single time. V gene TRBV7-9 combines with J gene TRBJ2-2; TRBD1 aligns across 8 bases. V lost 5 bases, J lost 6 bases, and 2 bases stayed unmatched. CDR1 is SEHNR, CDR2 FQNEAQ, per germline (reference sequence). CDR3 size: 13 residues. The CDR3 region has the DNA TGTGCCAGCAGCCCACAGGGGGCCGGGGAGCTGTTTTTT. Its protein is CASSPQGAGELFF.

The chain carries TRBV9 and TRBJ1-5; TRBD1 agrees at 7 bases. This CDR3 spans 15 amino acids. Per the germline V gene, CDR1 is SGDLS and CDR2 is YYNGEE. With V trimmed by 4 bases and J by 7 bases, 11 bases remained unmatched. The chain's CDR3 is CASSPEATGIQPQHF. The DNA of the CDR3 is TGTGCCAGCAGCCCGGAAGCGACAGGGATCCAGCCCCAGCATTTT.

The chain is built from TRBV19 and TRBJ2-2; D is undetermined. The CDR3 is 13 residues long. CDR1 is LNHDA, CDR2 SQIVND, per germline (reference sequence). V was shortened by 3 bases and J by 6 bases, with 8 bases between the two germline ends. CDR3 residues: CASSMWAPGELFF. Written as DNA, the CDR3 is TGTGCCAGTAGTATGTGGGCACCCGGGGAGCTGTTTTTT.

This clone is a singleton in its sample. The gene calls are TRBV30 and TRBJ2-1; 7 nucleotides match TRBD2. The CDR3 is 15 amino acids. Germline lookup yields CDR1 GTSNPN and CDR2 SVGIG (reference sequence). V shed 2 bases and J 2 bases; nucleotides not matched to a gene: 6. CDR3 sequence reads: CAWSFGLGAYNEQFF. The CDR3, as DNA: TGTGCCTGGAGTTTCGGACTAGGGGCCTACAATGAGCAGTTCTTC.

The CDR3 loop is CASSWDRRRGEAFF. DNA of the CDR3: TGTGCCAGCAGCTGGGACAGAAGGAGAGGTGAAGCTTTCTTT. The chain is built from TRBV7-2 and TRBJ1-1, with 7 bases aligning to TRBD1. Germline V gives CDR1 SGHTA, CDR2 FQGNSA. J lost 7 bases, V lost 4 bases, and 9 bases had no gene match. The CDR3 sequence is 14 residues long.

This rearrangement joins TRBV2 to TRBJ1-1, with 7 bases lining up with TRBD1. Germline values: CDR1 SNHLY, CDR2 FYNNEI. Germline trimming cut 5 bases from V and 0 bases from J; bases unmatched to any gene: 9. The CDR3 is 16 residues long. The CDR3 region is CASSYRGWGMNTEAFF. The CDR3 nucleotides are TGTGCCAGCAGTTACAGGGGATGGGGCATGAACACTGAAGCTTTCTTT.

The rearrangement joins TRBV5-6 to TRBJ2-4, with TRBD2 matching 8 bases. The CDR3 consists of 14 residues. V was pared by 2 bases and J by 8 bases, with 6 bases of the junction left unmatched. CDR1 and CDR2 from the germline V gene are SGHDT and YYEEEE. This chain's CDR3 is CASSFQGLVHIQYF. CDR3 bases: TGTGCCAGCAGCTTTCAGGGACTAGTCCACATTCAGTACTTC.

Comment on this clone: Its ends do not fully match the called genes, so a read error is possible. The chain joins TRBV7-7 to TRBJ2-7; 8 bases line up with TRBD1. This CDR3 is 13 amino acids long. Germline V gene lookup returns CDR1 SSHAT and CDR2 FNYEAQ (reference sequence). DNA for the CDR3: TGTGCTAGCAGCCTTGGACAGGGCTTCGAGCAGTACTTC. It encodes CASSLGQGFEQYF.

The rearrangement uses TRBV7-9 and TRBJ1-3; no clear D. Trimming left V 0 bases short and J 3 bases short, with 12 bases between. Germline V CDR1 and CDR2: SEHNR, FQNEAQ (reference sequence). The CDR3 is 16 residues long. CDR3 sequence (DNA): TGTGCCAGCAGCTTAGCCCTTGCGGTCATTGGAAACACCATATATTTT. Its translation is CASSLALAVIGNTIYF.

The chain couples TRBV29-1 to TRBJ2-2; 9 positions match TRBD2. V was pared by 7 bases and J by 3 bases, with 6 bases of the junction left unmatched. Germline V gene lookup returns CDR1 SQVTM and CDR2 ANQGSEA. The CDR3 extends over 14 amino acids. CDR3 bases: TGCAGCGCAAGGACTAGCGCCGACACCGGGGAGCTGTTTTTT. It yields the protein CSARTSADTGELFF.

The chain has TRBV10-3 and TRBJ1-1; 8 bases are a match to TRBD1. The V segment lost 3 bases and the J segment 5 bases; nucleotides outside the gene matches: 5. The CDR3 consists of 14 residues. In germline, CDR1 is ENHRY, CDR2 SYGVKD. The CDR3 coding sequence is TGTGCCATCAGTGAAGGCAGGGGGCAAACTGAAGCTTTCTTT. Residues: CAISEGRGQTEAFF.

The chain recombines TRBV27 with TRBJ1-4, with D unclear. The germline V and J ends were trimmed by 2 bases and 8 bases, with 15 bases remaining between them. Germline V gives CDR1 MNHEY, CDR2 SMNVEV (reference sequence). There are 15 residues in the CDR3. The CDR3 reads CASSLSLGGGEKLFF. In nucleotides, the CDR3 is TGTGCCAGCAGTTTAAGTCTGGGAGGAGGAGAAAAACTGTTTTTT.

The chain carries TRBV28 and TRBJ2-1, with 7 bases fitting TRBD1. The CDR3 is made up of 14 amino acids. V dropped 3 bases and J dropped 3; count of bases not matched to a gene: 2. Per germline, CDR1 MDHEN and CDR2 SYDVKM. Written as DNA, the CDR3 is TGTGCCAGCAGTTTGGGACAGAACTACAATGAGCAGTTCTTC. The encoded protein is CASSLGQNYNEQFF. Looking up the rest from reference TRBV28 and TRBJ2-1 gives the full variable domain: DVKVTQSSRYLVKRTGEKVFLECVQDMDHENMFWYRQDPGLGLRLIYFSYDVKMKEKGDIPEGYSVSREKKERFSLILESASTNQTSMYLCASSLGQNYNEQFFGPGTRLTVL.

The chain combines TRBV7-8 with TRBJ2-1, with 8 bases matching TRBD2. Germline lookup yields CDR1 SGHVS and CDR2 FQNEAQ. This CDR3 is 15 amino acids long. Trimming cost V 2 bases and J 8 bases; bases outside gene matches: 8. DNA of the CDR3: TGTGCCAGCAGCTTATTAGGGACTAGTCGCGATGAGCAGTTCTTC. Its translation is CASSLLGTSRDEQFF.